This T cell receptor (beta chain) was observed in a study of shared clonotypes between healthy human individuals. Repertoires were generated with immunoSEQ multiplex PCR, while TCRdb's copy carries only in-frame clones and drops some. The sample lists 1.5 million to 2.5 million clones; about 95% were seen once. The sample holds one count of this clone. Naive CD8 cells, CD45RO-negative and positively selected for CCR7, excluded terminally differentiated effector memory CD45RA+ cells. The germline V gene has CDR1 MGHDK and CDR2 SYGVNS. This CDR3 has 16 amino acids. With 4 bases removed from V and 3 bases from J, the gap between germline ends came to 19 bases.

The rearrangement links TRBV25-1 to TRBJ2-7; D might be TRBD1 or TRBD2, each matching 5 bases. Sequencing was done on a sample of naive CD8+ T cells sorted from blood. This clonotype was sampled from a man younger than 30 in good health. CDR3: CASSAPTRDGNYEQYF. The CDR3 coding sequence is TGTGCCAGCAGTGCCCCAACCCGGGACGGCAACTACGAGCAGTACTTC.